This TCR beta chain comes out of a study of T cells in Graves' hyperthyroidism and ophthalmopathy (dated by TCRdb to the late 2010s). Background on the whole study: Peripheral blood samples were taken at the time of initial diagnosis, prior to any treatment. In roughly six Graves' hyperthyroidism patients, the study also compared T-cell repertoires from thyroid tissue with T-cell repertoires from blood. For training and testing, the 100 patients in the discovery cohort were randomly divided in a 7:3 ratio. Prospective prediction of ophthalmopathy was tested in an independent validation cohort consisting of 18 hyperthyroidism patients and approximately 16 patients who later progressed to ophthalmopathy. After sampling, hyperthyroidism patients received methimazole starting at 30 mg daily, and ophthalmopathy patients received high-dose intravenous methylprednisolone. TCR V-J signatures able to tell the groups apart were searched for in a discovery cohort of approximately 95 patients, of whom over 40 had Graves' ophthalmopathy and around 56 had stable Graves' hyperthyroidism. According to the paper, TCR Vbeta CDR3 sequencing was carried out on some 140 peripheral blood samples, which came from fewer than 50 ophthalmopathy, around 75 hyperthyroidism and roughly 17 progressor patients.

The TCR beta CDR3 regions were amplified from the RNA transcripts. For the first round of RT-PCR on the TCR CDR3, the HTBI primer set was used together with the Qiagen OneStep RT-PCR kit. A second multiplex PCR round built the libraries, followed by size selection and purification. Paired-end sequencing of the libraries was performed with 100 bp reads on an Illumina HiSeq2000. In the authors' own workflow: Raw data were processed with SOAPnuke, discarding reads with adapters, uncalled bases, mean Phred below 15, or no exact constant-primer or identifier match. COPE v1.2.5 was used to merge high-quality paired reads, and clonotypes were defined as unique nucleotide sequences. MiTCR v1.1 was used to align clonotypes to the IMGT TRBV, TRBD and TRBJ reference segments. Only V-J combinations with frequency above 0.0001, covering about 99% of repertoires, were analysed. The TCS score was defined as the ratio of F50 (clonal expansion) to E x V (chaos), calculated using BLOSUM62-based TCRdist between CDR3 peptides within each V-J. Welch's t-statistics and random forest reduced 500 to 650 V-J features to fewer than 15, which were used in a naive Bayes classifier (R e1071). Clones were called with MiXCR by TCRdb after fastp trimmed the public reads at Q25, and only in-frame beta chains were retained. Rows merge per CDR3 protein into single entries with the most common DNA and genes. TCRdb's processing, not the authors' own work, is the source of the V and J calls. The sample contains 470,000 or so distinct CDR3 sequences, 20% of them found a single time. The ten largest make up about 25% of the sample.

Summary of the overall study and its limitations: Most expanded thyroid clonotypes (frequency above 0.001) were also detected in blood, a finding suggesting that blood repertoires may reflect thyroid immune responses. In cross-validation, a model built on a 13 V-J signature told ophthalmopathy apart from stable hyperthyroidism with just under 90% sensitivity and approximately 81% specificity, and in testing the same model reached 80%/75%. In validation, the model predicted progression to ophthalmopathy a median of about 6 months before onset, with over 60% sensitivity and 72.22% specificity. Sample size was not statistically predetermined, and investigators were not blinded to group allocation.

Stable Graves' hyperthyroidism was defined as no progression to ophthalmopathy during 18 months of follow-up. The hyperthyroidism patients were between 18 and 65 years old and newly diagnosed, with a disease duration of less than 2 months. The study excluded patients with uncontrolled infections, other autoimmune diseases, pregnancy or lactation. Diagnoses were established on the basis of clinical symptoms, serum thyroxine and TRAb, thyroid ultrasound, and orbital computed tomography. PBMCs were separated from 10 ml of fresh peripheral blood using Ficoll-Paque density gradient centrifugation. Total RNA was extracted using Trizol reagent, and RNA quality was assessed on an Agilent 2100 Bioanalyzer. V is clipped by 6 bases and J by 1 base, and the sequence between their germline boundaries is 12 bases long. Counted from cysteine to phenylalanine, this CDR3 has 14 amino acids. The kept DNA is CDR3 alone, 42 bases in frame from the first base.

Comments on this clonotype: Its cognate antigen has yet to be identified. Base quality data are lacking; no much larger clone is found one base away.

Material for sequencing was blood. This receptor chain uses TRBV12-3 or TRBV12-4 and TRBJ1-1; a confident D gene designation cannot be given. The TCR sequence derives from a man aged 18 to 29 with Graves' hyperthyroidism. The DNA sequence follows: TGTGCCAGCAGGGTGGCTGAGGGGAACACTGAAGCTTTCTTT. It encodes CASRVAEGNTEAFF.